These 9 T cell receptor beta chains came from one sample sequenced in a study of Ad26.COV2.S vaccination and SARS-CoV-2 variants. Sample treatment: some 20 received Ad26.COV2.S at low or high dose, single or two shots; roughly five received placebo; per-sample allocation not given. Collection of the samples took place on day 63 after the first injection of vaccine or placebo. Clones were read by immunoSEQ multiplex PCR, and TCRdb kept only the in-frame ones, dropping some. There are about 350,000 clones in the sample; 88% occur only once, and around 6.4% lies in the top ten. The specimen was peripheral blood, collected in a trial of Ad26.COV2.S vaccine versus placebo. These receptor sequences come from a person aged 18-65 years who received the Ad26.COV2.S COVID-19 vaccine or a placebo.

The chain combines TRBV6-2 or TRBV6-3 with TRBJ1-6; D is unclear. Germline CDR1 and CDR2: MNHEY and SVGEGT. The length of the CDR3 is 14 residues. V shed 0 bases and J shed 9 bases, with 9 bases lying between them. DNA of the CDR3: TGTGCCAGCAGTTACTCGGCCGGACCTTCACCCCTCCACTTT. Translated: CASSYSAGPSPLHF.

The CDR3 reads CASSGIQGRTANYGYTF. In nucleotides, the CDR3 is TGTGCCAGCAGCGGGATCCAAGGACGGACAGCTAACTATGGCTACACCTTC. This chain uses TRBV28 with TRBJ1-2; weak D call: TRBD1 (6 bases). CDR3 size: 17 residues. Per germline, CDR1 MDHEN and CDR2 SYDVKM. V gave up 6 bases and J gave up 0 bases, with 20 bases separating them.

This chain connects TRBV3-1 (or the pseudogene TRBV3-2) to TRBJ2-2, with unresolved D. Trimming took 1 base from V and 0 from J, leaving 15 bases between them. The CDR3 is made up of 18 amino acids. Germline lookup yields CDR1 LGHDT and CDR2 YNNKEL (reference sequence). The CDR3 reads CASSQGVVGQTNTGELFF. As DNA, the CDR3 is TGTGCCAGCAGCCAAGGGGTAGTAGGGCAGACGAACACCGGGGAGCTGTTTTTT.

The DNA of the CDR3 is TGTGCCAGCAGCTTAGCCCAAAGACCGTATAGCTCCTACGAGCAGTACTTC. It is translated as CASSLAQRPYSSYEQYF. The rearrangement links TRBV7-2 to TRBJ2-7; D gene uncertain. This CDR3 is 17 amino acids long. Between the trimmed V and J ends, which lost 0 bases and 0 bases, there was a span of 15 bases. Per the germline V gene, CDR1 is SGHTA and CDR2 is FQGNSA. The full variable domain, with the rest looked up from reference TRBV7-2 and TRBJ2-7, is GAGVSQSPSNKVTEKGKDVELRCDPISGHTALYWYRQSLGQGLEFLIYFQGNSAPDKSGLPSDRFSAERTGGSVSTLTIQRTQQEDSAVYLCASSLAQRPYSSYEQYFGPGTRLTVT.

J is TRBJ2-5 and V is TRBV13, with D unresolved. Germline V lookup: CDR1 PRHDT, CDR2 FYEKMQ (reference sequence). CDR3 length equals 13 residues. Between the trimmed V and J ends, which lost 6 bases and 5 bases, there was a span of 13 bases. CDR3 bases: TGTGCCAGCAGTCCAAGATCCGTTGAGACCCAGTACTTC. Amino acid sequence: CASSPRSVETQYF.

In its sample, this clone was seen many times. In the same sample, other DNA sequences code for this CDR3. The chain links TRBV7-8 to TRBJ2-7; D possibly corresponds to TRBD1 (6 bases). Germline V lookup: CDR1 SGHVS, CDR2 FQNEAQ. The ends were cut back, 3 bases at V and 4 bases at J, with 7 bases in the middle. This CDR3 has 12 amino acids. CDR3: CASSLGAYEQYF. The CDR3 coding sequence is TGTGCCAGCAGCTTGGGGGCATACGAGCAGTACTTC.

The chain has TRBV6-5 and TRBJ1-2; D may be TRBD1 (5 bases). The CDR3 extends over 13 amino acids. CDR1 is MNHEY, CDR2 SVGAGI, per germline. Trimming stripped 2 bases from V and 7 bases from J, with 11 bases between. In DNA form, the CDR3 reads TGTGCCAGCAGTTACGACACTCAGGGTGGCTACACCTTC. Its translation is CASSYDTQGGYTF.

The chain carries TRBV5-1 and TRBJ2-7; D is possibly TRBD1 (8 bases). V was pared by 8 bases and J by 4 bases, with 13 bases between. The CDR3 spans 12 residues. The V gene's germline CDR1 is SGHRS and CDR2 YFSETQ. CDR3 region: CASGQGLYEQYF. CDR3 coding DNA: TGCGCCAGTGGACAGGGACTATACGAGCAGTACTTC.

The V and J genes are TRBV6-1 and TRBJ1-5; D is unclear. Germline-derived CDR1 and CDR2 are MNHNS and SASEGT. The length of the CDR3 is 15 residues. V lost 1 base and J lost 7, with 14 bases in between. The CDR3 coding sequence is TGTGCCAGCAGTGAAGGGAGCGGAGGTCGGCAGCCCCAGCATTTT. This translates into CASSEGSGGRQPQHF.